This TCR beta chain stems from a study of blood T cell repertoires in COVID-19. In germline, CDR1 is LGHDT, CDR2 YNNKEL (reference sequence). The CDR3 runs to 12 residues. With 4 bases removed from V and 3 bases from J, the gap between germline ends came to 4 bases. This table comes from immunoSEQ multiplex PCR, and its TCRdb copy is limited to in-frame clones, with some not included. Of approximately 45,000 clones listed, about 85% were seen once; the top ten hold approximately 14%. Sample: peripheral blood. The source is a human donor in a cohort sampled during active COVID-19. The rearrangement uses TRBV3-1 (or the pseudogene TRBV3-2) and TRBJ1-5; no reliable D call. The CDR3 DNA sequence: TGTGCCAGCAGCCTCCTCAATCAGCCCCAGCATTTT. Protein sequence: CASSLLNQPQHF.